The 29 T cell receptor beta chains presented below share a single source sample, sequenced in a study of T-cell memory formation after mild COVID-19. TCRdb processed the 5' RACE reads anew with MiXCR; each CDR3 protein has one entry. The data hold fewer than 300,000 distinct CDR3 sequences, with under 20% observed a single time. The specimen sequenced was PBMCs or a T cell subset sorted from them (not recorded which). These TCRs come from a man younger than 35 who had mild COVID-19 (a few samples of this study predate the infection). Cell type and time point are not known.

V is TRBV15 and J is TRBJ2-7; D is perhaps TRBD2 (5 bases). The CDR3 is 15 residues long. Trimming shortened V by 0 bases and J by 3 bases, and 12 bases separated the two germline ends. Per germline, CDR1 LNHNV and CDR2 YYDKDF (reference sequence). DNA of the CDR3: TGTGCCACCAGCAGAGATCCCGGACTGCTCTACGAGCAGTACTTC. Encoded protein: CATSRDPGLLYEQYF.

This clonotype occurred a few times. The rearrangement uses TRBV6-2 or TRBV6-3 and TRBJ2-1, with 8 bases lining up with TRBD2. The J segment lost 2 bases and the V segment lost 2 bases, leaving 5 bases of the junction unmatched. The germline gives CDR1 MNHEY, CDR2 SVGEGT. The CDR3 sequence is 16 residues long. The CDR3 DNA reads as TGTGCCAGCAGTTACCAGCGGGGGTGGCCCTACAATGAGCAGTTCTTC. It codes for CASSYQRGWPYNEQFF.

The chain recombines TRBV11-2 with TRBJ2-1, with D perhaps matching TRBD1 (6 bases). The germline V and J ends were trimmed by 1 base and 8 bases, with 18 bases remaining between them. Germline-derived CDR1 and CDR2 are SGHAT and FQNNGV. The CDR3 runs 16 residues. This CDR3 is CASSLVHLAGTHEQFF. As DNA, the CDR3 is TGTGCCAGCAGCTTAGTTCATCTAGCTGGGACACATGAGCAGTTCTTC.

This clonotype occurred a few times. The J gene is TRBJ2-7, the V gene TRBV20-1; no reliable D call. Trimming stripped 3 bases from V and 6 bases from J, with 12 bases between. Germline V gene sequence: CDR1 DFQATT, CDR2 SNEGSKA (reference sequence). This CDR3 comprises 12 residues. DNA of the CDR3: TGCAGTGCTAGCCCACATCATGGCGAGCAGTACTTC. This gives the protein CSASPHHGEQYF.

This clonotype appeared once. This chain uses TRBV7-3 with TRBJ2-7; perhaps D is TRBD1 or TRBD2 (5 bases each). The V end lost 5 bases, the J end lost 9 bases, and 14 bases lay between the germline ends. Germline assignment: CDR1 SGHTA and CDR2 FQGTGA. The CDR3 has 12 residues. The CDR3 coding sequence is TGTGCCAGCAGCCCTCCTGGGGGTGGGCAGTACTTC. It is translated as CASSPPGGGQYF.

CDR3 in amino acids: CASSQEPRQDYGYTF. CDR3 DNA: TGTGCCAGCAGCCAAGAGCCCCGACAGGACTATGGCTACACCTTC. V usage is TRBV3-1 and J usage is TRBJ1-2; possible D gene TRBD1, 6 bases. The CDR3 runs to 15 residues. Per the germline V gene, CDR1 is LGHDT and CDR2 is YNNKEL (reference sequence). Trimming stripped 0 bases from V and 3 bases from J, with 11 bases between. The variable domain in full, completed from reference TRBV3-1 and TRBJ1-2, reads DTAVSQTPKYLVTQMGNDKSIKCEQNLGHDTMYWYKQDSKKFLKIMFSYNNKELIINETVPNRFSPKSPDKAHLNLHINSLELGDSAVYFCASSQEPRQDYGYTFGSGTRLTVV.

This clonotype was detected a few times. The CDR3, as DNA: TGTGCCAGCAGTTACGGGGGACTAGACCGGGAAAAGTATTTT. This translates into CASSYGGLDREKYF. This chain uses TRBV6-5 with TRBJ2-3; 8 positions match TRBD2. Germline CDR1 reads MNHEY; CDR2 reads SVGAGI. Trimming cost V 2 bases and J 13 bases; bases outside gene matches: 11. This CDR3 is built from 14 residues.

In this sample, this clonotype turned up a few times. The J gene is TRBJ2-3, the V gene TRBV27, with D perhaps TRBD2 (6 bases). Germline loops: CDR1 MNHEY, CDR2 SMNVEV (reference sequence). V was shortened by 0 bases and J by 0 bases, with 25 bases between the two germline ends. This CDR3 contains 21 residues. The CDR3 spells CASSLSPLTSRTLTSTDTQYF. CDR3 coding DNA: TGTGCCAGCAGTTTATCCCCCCTGACTAGTAGGACATTAACTAGCACAGATACGCAGTATTTT.

The chain has TRBV7-8 and TRBJ2-1, with TRBD2 matching 12 bases. CDR3 size: 16 residues. Germline V CDR1 and CDR2: SGHVS, FQNEAQ. The trim removed 4 bases at V and 3 bases at J, leaving 4 bases unmatched. CDR3 sequence reads: CASSSLAGGYYNEQFF. CDR3 in DNA: TGTGCCAGCAGCTCCCTAGCGGGGGGGTACTACAATGAGCAGTTCTTC.

The V gene is TRBV5-6, the J gene TRBJ2-3; perhaps D is TRBD1 or TRBD2 (6 bases each). V was shortened by 3 bases and J by 0 bases, with 14 bases between the two germline ends. Germline V gene sequence: CDR1 SGHDT, CDR2 YYEEEE. This CDR3 has 16 amino acids. The CDR3 is CASSYGGPASTDTQYF. Written as DNA, the CDR3 is TGTGCCAGCAGCTACGGGGGCCCGGCTAGCACAGATACGCAGTATTTT.

The J gene is TRBJ2-6, the V gene TRBV10-3; perhaps TRBD2 as D (5 bases). V lost 3 bases and J lost 0, with 24 bases in between. This CDR3 is built from 21 residues. Germline assignment: CDR1 ENHRY and CDR2 SYGVKD. CDR3 nucleotide sequence: TGTGCCATCAGTGACGCAAGGTTAGGAGAGCGGCCTATCTCTGGGGCCAACGTCCTGACTTTC. Translated: CAISDARLGERPISGANVLTF.

Concerning this clonotype itself: The junction shows a germline mismatch at one end, possibly a read error. CDR3 protein: CASSIAGRGYTF. Here the CDR3 DNA reads TGTGCCAGCAGCATAGCAGGGCGGGGCTACACCTTC. This chain joins TRBV7-9 and TRBJ1-2; D may be TRBD1 (5 bases). The V gene's germline CDR1 is SEHNR and CDR2 FQNEAQ (reference sequence). This CDR3 is 12 amino acids long.

This clonotype came up many times. This rearrangement joins TRBV6-5 to TRBJ1-1; weak D call: TRBD1 (6 bases). Deletions cut 1 base from V and 1 base from J, with 13 bases between. Germline V lookup: CDR1 MNHEY, CDR2 SVGAGI. The CDR3 totals 16 residues. The CDR3 loop is CASSYWGTWANTEAFF. For the CDR3, the DNA is TGTGCCAGCAGTTACTGGGGGACATGGGCGAACACTGAAGCTTTCTTT.

This clonotype has a handful of counts. The rearrangement links TRBV15 to TRBJ1-5; D unclear. Trimming left V 5 bases short and J 5 bases short, with 13 bases between. This CDR3 has 14 amino acids. CDR1 LNHNV and CDR2 YYDKDF come from the germline V gene (reference sequence). CDR3 nucleotides: TGTGCCACCAGCCCCTCTCACGGGCATCAGCCCCAGCATTTT. It codes for CATSPSHGHQPQHF. Full variable domain (rest looked up from reference TRBV15 and TRBJ1-5): DAMVIQNPRYQVTQFGKPVTLSCSQTLNHNVMYWYQQKSSQAPKLLFHYYDKDFNNEADTPDNFQSRRPNTSFCFLDIRSPGLGDTAMYLCATSPSHGHQPQHFGDGTRLSIL.

Ten or more counts support this clonotype. The gene calls are TRBV20-1 and TRBJ2-5; TRBD1 is a possible D gene (6 bases). V shed 6 bases and J shed 5 bases, with 13 bases lying between them. The CDR3 totals 12 residues. CDR1 DFQATT and CDR2 SNEGSKA come from the germline V gene (reference sequence). DNA for the CDR3: TGCAGTGCCCGGACTCAGGGGGAGACCCAGTACTTC. Its protein is CSARTQGETQYF.

This clonotype was detected ten times or more. The chain joins TRBV5-5 to TRBJ2-1; D not resolved. Germline CDR1 SGHKS, CDR2 YYEKEE (reference sequence). Trimming cost V 5 bases and J 0 bases, with 9 bases left between them. The CDR3 length is 14 residues. The CDR3 nucleotides are TGTGCCAGCAGGACCTTCAGCTCCTACAATGAGCAGTTCTTC. Translation gives CASRTFSSYNEQFF. Full variable domain (rest looked up from reference TRBV5-5 and TRBJ2-1): DAGVTQSPTHLIKTRGQQVTLRCSPISGHKSVSWYQQVLGQGPQFIFQYYEKEERGRGNFPDRFSARQFPNYSSELNVNALLLGDSALYLCASRTFSSYNEQFFGPGTRLTVL.

This clonotype was counted ten times or more. The chain uses TRBV7-3 and TRBJ2-2; D could derive from TRBD1 or TRBD2 (6 bases each). V was trimmed by 4 bases and J by 9 bases, leaving 12 bases between them. In germline, CDR1 is SGHTA, CDR2 FQGTGA. This CDR3 is 13 amino acids long. CDR3 sequence: CASSSRGARELFF. Written as DNA, the CDR3 is TGTGCCAGCAGCTCGAGGGGGGCGAGGGAGCTGTTTTTT.

The CDR3 reads CASSYSTGFYEQYF. The DNA of the CDR3 is TGTGCCAGCAGCTATTCGACAGGGTTCTACGAGCAGTACTTC. The rearrangement uses TRBV11-1 and TRBJ2-7; 7 bases map to TRBD1. The CDR3 length is 14 residues. CDR1 is SGHAT, CDR2 FQDESV, per germline (reference sequence). V was pared by 4 bases and J by 3 bases, with 6 bases of the junction left unmatched.

This sequence joins TRBV6-6 and TRBJ2-1; D call uncertain. V was trimmed by 4 bases and J by 10 bases, leaving 11 bases between them. Looked up from germline, CDR1 is MNHNY and CDR2 is SVGAGI (reference sequence). The CDR3 has 12 residues. CDR3 DNA sequence: TGTGCCAGCAGTTTCATCCTCGTAGAGCAGTTCTTC. This sequence encodes CASSFILVEQFF.

The chain employs TRBV7-2 and TRBJ1-2; D perhaps matches TRBD1 (5 bases). CDR1 is SGHTA and CDR2 is FQGNSA in the germline V gene. V lost 3 bases and J 0 bases, leaving 14 bases between the germline ends. The CDR3 extends over 16 amino acids. CDR3 in amino acids: CASSFGGALANYGYTF. CDR3 in DNA: TGTGCCAGCAGCTTTGGCGGGGCTCTCGCTAACTATGGCTACACCTTC.

This clonotype was found a few times. The rearrangement links TRBV20-1 to TRBJ1-1; D is ambiguous. V lost 6 bases to trimming and J lost 4 bases, with 15 bases between them. The CDR3 consists of 13 residues. The germline gives CDR1 DFQATT, CDR2 SNEGSKA (reference sequence). The CDR3: CSASRAGITEAFF. DNA of the CDR3: TGCAGTGCCTCAAGGGCGGGAATCACTGAAGCTTTCTTT.

This clonotype was seen ten or more times. The CDR3 nucleotides are TGTGCCAGCAGCTTACTTACCAGGGAGGAGACCCAGTACTTC. Protein: CASSLLTREETQYF. The chain combines TRBV7-2 with TRBJ2-5, with D perhaps assigned TRBD1 or TRBD2 (5 bases each). Trimming stripped 2 bases from V and 5 bases from J, with 12 bases between. Germline lookup yields CDR1 SGHTA and CDR2 FQGNSA. CDR3 length: 14 amino acids.

This clonotype was detected only a few times. The rearrangement uses TRBV15 and TRBJ2-2; the D gene is possibly TRBD2 (6 bases). CDR3 size: 13 residues. Germline V gene lookup returns CDR1 LNHNV and CDR2 YYDKDF (reference sequence). The V and J ends lost 8 bases and 2 bases respectively, with 9 bases between them. CDR3 DNA sequence: TGTGCCACCGGCGGGGAAAACACCGGGGAGCTGTTTTTT. Protein sequence: CATGGENTGELFF.

The rearrangement joins TRBV6-1 to TRBJ2-1; 10 bases are a match to TRBD2. Germline V gives CDR1 MNHNS, CDR2 SASEGT. With 6 bases clipped from V and 6 bases from J, the junction kept 5 bases outside the gene matches. This CDR3 is 14 amino acids long. The CDR3 coding sequence is TGTGCCAGCAGGAGCGGGGGGGACAGCAATGAGCAGTTCTTC. It specifies CASRSGGDSNEQFF.

This clonotype was observed a handful of times. The chain combines TRBV25-1 with TRBJ2-5; D is unresolved. Trimming took 1 base from V and 2 from J, leaving 11 bases between them. The CDR3 covers 15 residues. Germline CDR1 is MGHDK and CDR2 is SYGVNS. CDR3 amino acids: CASSELGKRQETQYF. The CDR3, as DNA: TGTGCCAGCAGTGAATTGGGGAAAAGACAAGAGACCCAGTACTTC.

This clonotype was picked up many times. The chain is built from TRBV7-9 and TRBJ2-3; D perhaps matches TRBD2 (6 bases). The CDR3 is 16 residues long. The V and J ends lost 5 bases and 1 base respectively, with 16 bases between them. Germline-derived CDR1 and CDR2 are SEHNR and FQNEAQ (reference sequence). Here the CDR3 reads CASSPTGRGGTDTQYF. The CDR3 coding sequence is TGTGCCAGCAGCCCCACGGGTCGCGGGGGCACAGATACGCAGTATTTT. Combining the CDR3 with reference TRBV7-9 and TRBJ2-3 gives the whole variable domain DTGVSQNPRHKITKRGQNVTFRCDPISEHNRLYWYRQTLGQGPEFLTYFQNEAQLEKSRLLSDRFSAERPKGSFSTLEIQRTEQGDSAMYLCASSPTGRGGTDTQYFGPGTRLTVL.

This clonotype showed up just a few times. At one of its ends the junction is not consistent with the germline gene, which may arise from a read error. V is TRBV7-6 and J is TRBJ2-5, with a possible D match to TRBD2 (7 bases). The germline V gene encodes CDR1 SGHVS and CDR2 FNYEAQ. There are 14 residues in the CDR3. DNA for the CDR3: TGTGCCAGCAGCTTTGGGGGGGCCCAAGGGACCCAGTACTTC. The encoded protein is CASSFGGAQGTQYF.

The chain joins TRBV7-2 to TRBJ2-3; 7 bases match TRBD2. With V trimmed by 6 bases and J by 2 bases, 8 bases remained unmatched. The germline gives CDR1 SGHTA, CDR2 FQGNSA. The CDR3 totals 15 residues. CDR3 nucleotides: TGTGCCAGCAGACCTCCGGGACTACTCACAGATACGCAGTATTTT. Protein sequence: CASRPPGLLTDTQYF.

In its sample, this clonotype was seen a few times. The gene calls are TRBV6-6 and TRBJ2-4; D may match TRBD1 or TRBD2 (5 bases each). Germline values: CDR1 MNHNY, CDR2 SVGAGI (reference sequence). The CDR3 sequence is 15 residues long. V was trimmed by 7 bases and J by 8 bases, leaving 21 bases between them. DNA of the CDR3: TGTGCCAGCACCTCCTTGGTGAGGGGTCTCTACATTCAGTACTTC. This translates into CASTSLVRGLYIQYF.